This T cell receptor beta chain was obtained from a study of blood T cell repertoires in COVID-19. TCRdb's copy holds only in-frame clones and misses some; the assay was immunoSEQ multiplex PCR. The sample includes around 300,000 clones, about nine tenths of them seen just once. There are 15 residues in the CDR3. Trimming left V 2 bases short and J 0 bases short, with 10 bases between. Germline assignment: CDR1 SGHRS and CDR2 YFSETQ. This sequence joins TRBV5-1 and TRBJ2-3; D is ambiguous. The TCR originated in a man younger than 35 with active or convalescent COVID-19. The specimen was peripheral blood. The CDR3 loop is CASSFTPGSTDTQYF. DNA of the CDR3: TGCGCCAGCAGCTTCACCCCCGGGAGCACAGATACGCAGTATTTT.